A single sample is the source of the 5 T cell receptor beta chains below, sequenced in a study of blood T cell repertoires in COVID-19. The table came from immunoSEQ multiplex PCR; TCRdb's copy has only in-frame clones and leaves some out. The sample lists under 150,000 clones; approximately 79% were seen once. Material for sequencing was PBMCs or T cells enriched from blood (not recorded which). These receptors were taken from a woman between 50 and 59 years old who had recovered from COVID-19.

The table lists this clone with a count of one. The rearrangement links TRBV5-5 to TRBJ2-1, with 8 nucleotides matching TRBD2. The V gene's germline CDR1 is SGHKS and CDR2 YYEKEE (reference sequence). J gave up 9 bases and V 1 base, and 6 bases lay outside the gene matches. This CDR3 comprises 14 residues. This CDR3 is CASSLLAGQSEQFF. DNA of the CDR3: TGTGCCAGCAGCTTGCTAGCGGGTCAAAGTGAGCAGTTCTTC. Full variable domain (rest looked up from reference TRBV5-5 and TRBJ2-1): DAGVTQSPTHLIKTRGQQVTLRCSPISGHKSVSWYQQVLGQGPQFIFQYYEKEERGRGNFPDRFSARQFPNYSSELNVNALLLGDSALYLCASSLLAGQSEQFFGPGTRLTVL.

This clone was seen once. The chain is built from TRBV19 and TRBJ1-1, with 12 bases lining up with TRBD1. The V segment lost 6 bases and the J segment 0 bases; nucleotides outside the gene matches: 2. CDR3 length: 15 amino acids. The germline CDR1 and CDR2 sequences are LNHDA and SQIVND (reference sequence). The CDR3 DNA reads TGTGCCAGTAGCTGGGACAGGGGGCTGAACACTGAAGCTTTCTTT. Its protein product is CASSWDRGLNTEAFF.

The gene calls are TRBV19 and TRBJ1-1, with TRBD1 matching 8 bases. The CDR3 spans 11 residues. CDR1 is LNHDA, CDR2 SQIVND, per germline (reference sequence). The J segment lost 10 bases and the V segment lost 6 bases, leaving 4 bases of the junction unmatched. The CDR3 region has the DNA TGTGCCAGTAGGACAGGGGTGACAGCTTTCTTT. This sequence encodes CASRTGVTAFF.

The V call is TRBV3-1 (or the pseudogene TRBV3-2), the J call TRBJ2-7; 8 nucleotides align to TRBD2. Trimming took 7 bases from V and 2 from J; bases not matched to a gene: 7. Looked up from germline, CDR1 is LGHDT and CDR2 is YNNKEL (reference sequence). The CDR3 has 14 residues. CDR3 sequence: CASNRGGDAYEQYF. In DNA form, the CDR3 reads TGTGCCAGCAACCGGGGGGGGGATGCCTACGAGCAGTACTTC.

The chain joins TRBV10-3 to TRBJ2-1, with TRBD1 matching over 8 bases. V trimming: 4 bases; J trimming: 5 bases; junction bases outside the gene matches: 7. CDR1 and CDR2 (germline): ENHRY, SYGVKD. The CDR3 extends over 15 amino acids. CDR3: CAISVQGAVNNEQFF. The CDR3 bases are TGTGCCATCAGTGTCCAGGGGGCGGTCAACAATGAGCAGTTCTTC.